Presented here are 31 T cell receptor beta chains from one specimen sequenced in a study of cytomegalovirus exposure and HLA in healthy donors (dated by TCRdb to the late 2010s). Receptors were amplified or captured by the immunoSEQ multiplex PCR assay. This is the immuneACCESS table as TCRdb keeps it, with only in-frame sequences that have V and J called. A part of the clones is gone; compared with another copy, unresolved V genes explain less than half, and the rest is unexplained. This sample has more than 90,000 clones in its table, and about 91% of those were observed once. The ten largest make up more than 1.5% of the sample. The sample taken for sequencing was PBMCs. Every receptor here comes from a man aged 18 to 30 in good health and CMV-seronegative.

J is TRBJ2-7 and V is TRBV11-2, with 8 bases lining up with TRBD1. There are 16 residues in the CDR3. Germline V gene data show CDR1 as SGHAT and CDR2 as FQNNGV. With V trimmed by 6 bases and J by 3 bases, 13 bases remained unmatched. CDR3 amino acids: CASRRAPGQVVYEQYF. For the CDR3, the DNA is TGTGCCAGCAGACGAGCTCCGGGACAGGTTGTCTACGAGCAGTACTTC. Filled out from reference TRBV11-2 and TRBJ2-7, the complete variable domain reads EAGVAQSPRYKIIEKRQSVAFWCNPISGHATLYWYQQILGQGPKLLIQFQNNGVVDDSQLPKDRFSAERLKGVDSTLKIQPAKLEDSAVYLCASRRAPGQVVYEQYFGPGTRLTVT.

The chain links TRBV5-4 to TRBJ2-3, with TRBD1 as a possible D gene (6 bases). V was clipped by 5 bases and J by 0 bases, with 13 bases between them. Germline V gene lookup returns CDR1 SGHNT and CDR2 YYREEE (reference sequence). This CDR3 has 15 residues. CDR3 region: CASSRPGESTDTQYF. CDR3 in DNA: TGTGCCAGCAGTCGACCAGGGGAGAGCACAGATACGCAGTATTTT.

This clone showed up just once. The chain is built from TRBV6-6 and TRBJ2-7; 11 nucleotides line up with TRBD1. V lost 0 bases to trimming and J lost 2 bases; unmatched junction nucleotides: 3. CDR1 MNHNY and CDR2 SVGAGI come from the germline V gene (reference sequence). This CDR3 contains 16 residues. DNA of the CDR3: TGTGCCAGCAGTTACTCGGGGGACAGGGGGGCCTACGAGCAGTACTTC. Protein product: CASSYSGDRGAYEQYF.

The chain carries TRBV10-1 and TRBJ2-7, with 7 bases lining up with TRBD1. J lost 2 bases, V lost 7 bases, and 5 bases had no gene match. Per germline, CDR1 WNHNN and CDR2 SYGVQD (reference sequence). This CDR3 comprises 13 residues. CDR3 bases: TGCGCCAGCATTCCGGGACAGACCTACGAGCAGTACTTC. Encoded protein: CASIPGQTYEQYF.

This chain joins TRBV5-4 and TRBJ2-7, with D tentatively TRBD1 (5 bases). The CDR3 spans 16 residues. CDR1 is SGHNT and CDR2 is YYREEE in the germline V gene (reference sequence). Trimming removed 2 bases at V and 0 bases at J, with 15 bases between. DNA for the CDR3: TGTGCCAGCAGCTTATACAGGAGCTACCTCTCCTACGAGCAGTACTTC. Protein product: CASSLYRSYLSYEQYF. The whole variable domain, remainder taken from reference TRBV5-4 and TRBJ2-7, is ETGVTQSPTHLIKTRGQQVTLRCSSQSGHNTVSWYQQALGQGPQFIFQYYREEENGRGNFPPRFSGLQFPNYSSELNVNALELDDSALYLCASSLYRSYLSYEQYFGPGTRLTVT.

This chain uses TRBV27 with TRBJ2-3, with D uncertain. Germline values: CDR1 MNHEY, CDR2 SMNVEV (reference sequence). This CDR3 region has 13 residues. Trimming pared 2 bases from V and 3 bases from J, leaving 6 bases between. The CDR3 DNA reads TGTGCCAGCAGTTTAACAGAAACAGATACGCAGTATTTT. Translating gives CASSLTETDTQYF.

This chain joins TRBV28 and TRBJ2-3, with D unclear. This CDR3 comprises 12 residues. The germline V gene encodes CDR1 MDHEN and CDR2 SYDVKM. V was trimmed by 7 bases and J by 3 bases, leaving 8 bases between them. CDR3 nucleotide sequence: TGTGCCAGCACTGGCAGGACAGATACGCAGTATTTT. This translates into CASTGRTDTQYF.

This chain links TRBV5-1 with TRBJ2-2; 8 bases agree with TRBD2. Germline CDR1 and CDR2: SGHRS and YFSETQ. V gave up 4 bases and J gave up 4 bases; unmatched junction bases: 9. The CDR3 extends over 16 amino acids. Written as DNA, the CDR3 is TGCGCCAGCAGCCCCTCCGGGAGGGGGGCCACCGGGGAGCTGTTTTTT. Amino acid sequence: CASSPSGRGATGELFF.

V and J are TRBV11-3 and TRBJ2-2; 7 bases match TRBD2. CDR1 SGHNT and CDR2 YENEEA come from the germline V gene. The CDR3 is made up of 15 amino acids. J lost 2 bases, V lost 3 bases, and 3 bases had no gene match. The CDR3 nucleotides read TGTGCCAGCAGCTTCCTAGCGGCTAACACCGGGGAGCTGTTTTTT. It yields the protein CASSFLAANTGELFF. Looking up the rest from reference TRBV11-3 and TRBJ2-2 gives the full variable domain: EAGVVQSPRYKIIEKKQPVAFWCNPISGHNTLYWYLQNLGQGPELLIRYENEEAVDDSQLPKDRFSAERLKGVDSTLKIQPAELGDSAVYLCASSFLAANTGELFFGEGSRLTVL.

The chain combines TRBV10-3 with TRBJ2-3, with TRBD2 matching 8 bases. CDR3 length: 14 residues. Germline V gives CDR1 ENHRY, CDR2 SYGVKD. Trimming removed 6 bases from V and 0 bases from J; junction bases left unmatched: 2. CDR3 region: CAIRGLESTDTQYF. The CDR3 coding sequence is TGTGCCATCAGGGGACTAGAAAGCACAGATACGCAGTATTTT.

The chain has TRBV28 and TRBJ2-1; 7 nucleotides agree with TRBD2. Germline-derived CDR1 and CDR2 are MDHEN and SYDVKM. The CDR3 loop spans 16 amino acids. V gave up 4 bases and J gave up 4 bases; unmatched junction bases: 10. The CDR3 bases are TGTGCCAGCAGTTACCCCCCCAGCGGGGTATACAATGAGCAGTTCTTC. Amino acid sequence: CASSYPPSGVYNEQFF.

The count of this clone is one. CDR3 amino acids: CASSDRGGRNTEAFF. CDR3 coding DNA: TGCGCCAGCAGTGATCGGGGGGGAAGGAACACTGAAGCTTTCTTT. This chain uses TRBV10-2 with TRBJ1-1; D perhaps matches TRBD1 (5 bases). The CDR3 is made up of 15 amino acids. CDR1 and CDR2 (germline): WSHSY, SAAADI. The germline V and J ends were trimmed by 3 bases and 1 base, with 12 bases remaining between them.

The chain combines TRBV19 with TRBJ2-1, with D possibly matching TRBD2 (5 bases). Germline V gene sequence: CDR1 LNHDA, CDR2 SQIVND (reference sequence). There are 14 residues in the CDR3. V gave up 1 base and J gave up 7 bases, with 11 bases separating them. Here the CDR3 reads CASSIGRASNEQFF. CDR3 sequence (DNA): TGTGCCAGTAGTATAGGGCGGGCCTCGAATGAGCAGTTCTTC.

The CDR3 DNA follows: TGTGCCAGCAGCTTAGGACCAGGGCTACAAAACATTCAGTACTTC. Its protein is CASSLGPGLQNIQYF. The chain is built from TRBV7-8 and TRBJ2-4; D is perhaps TRBD1 (5 bases). CDR1 SGHVS and CDR2 FQNEAQ come from the germline V gene. The CDR3 consists of 15 residues. Trimming removed 1 base from V and 5 bases from J, with 12 bases in between.

V usage is TRBV6-1 and J usage is TRBJ2-2; D is uncertain. Trimming took off 5 bases at V and 6 bases at J, with 13 bases between the two ends. From germline, CDR1 is MNHNS and CDR2 SASEGT. This CDR3 region has 14 residues. This CDR3 is CASSPQSDSGELFF. The CDR3 nucleotides are TGTGCCAGCAGTCCTCAATCTGACTCCGGGGAGCTGTTTTTT.

The rearrangement links TRBV2 to TRBJ2-7; 9 bases are shared with TRBD2. CDR1 and CDR2 from the germline V gene are SNHLY and FYNNEI. The CDR3 consists of 15 residues. V dropped 6 bases and J dropped 4; count of bases not matched to a gene: 10. The CDR3 loop reads CASRAMTSGTYEQYF. CDR3 coding DNA: TGTGCCAGCAGGGCCATGACTAGCGGAACTTACGAGCAGTACTTC. The whole variable domain, filled in from reference TRBV2 and TRBJ2-7, reads EPEVTQTPSHQVTQMGQEVILRCVPISNHLYFYWYRQILGQKVEFLVSFYNNEISEKSEIFDDQFSVERPDGSNFTLKIRSTKLEDSAMYFCASRAMTSGTYEQYFGPGTRLTVT.

The chain is built from TRBV28 and TRBJ2-7, with 12 bases that match TRBD2. Germline V gene lookup returns CDR1 MDHEN and CDR2 SYDVKM. The J segment lost 4 bases and the V segment lost 5 bases, leaving 18 bases of the junction unmatched. This CDR3 comprises 19 residues. The DNA for the CDR3 is TGTGCCAGCAGTCCAACCTCTAGCGGGGGGGCAATATGGGGATACGAGCAGTACTTC. Residues: CASSPTSSGGAIWGYEQYF.

The V and J genes are TRBV30 and TRBJ2-7, with 7 bases that match TRBD2. The CDR3 is 14 residues long. J was trimmed by 4 bases and V by 2 bases; bases with no gene match: 8. Germline CDR1 reads GTSNPN; CDR2 reads SVGIG (reference sequence). The CDR3 DNA is TGTGCCTGGAGTTTTCCCGGACTAGTTTACGAGCAGTACTTC. Translating it yields CAWSFPGLVYEQYF.

This clone has a handful of counts. In nucleotides, the CDR3 is TGTGCCAGCAGCTCCCCCCTGCAGGCTACTAACTATGGCTACACCTTC. Translating gives CASSSPLQATNYGYTF. The V call is TRBV7-9, the J call TRBJ1-2, with D hard to call. The germline gives CDR1 SEHNR, CDR2 FQNEAQ (reference sequence). V gave up 4 bases and J gave up 0 bases, with 15 bases separating them. This CDR3 spans 16 amino acids.

This clone was seen once. The rearrangement links TRBV10-1 to TRBJ2-3; 7 nucleotides match TRBD2. CDR3 length: 15 residues. Germline V gene sequence: CDR1 WNHNN, CDR2 SYGVQD (reference sequence). V dropped 3 bases and J dropped 5; count of bases not matched to a gene: 8. In DNA form, the CDR3 reads TGCGCCAGCAGTGACTTAGCGGGCAGGGTAGATACGCAGTATTTT. Its protein product is CASSDLAGRVDTQYF.

The chain has TRBV5-1 and TRBJ2-3; D perhaps matches TRBD2 (6 bases). The CDR3 has 15 amino acids. Germline values: CDR1 SGHRS, CDR2 YFSETQ. The V end was cut by 2 bases, the J end by 3 bases, with 13 bases between. CDR3 sequence: CASSFNRGNTDTQYF. In DNA, the CDR3 is TGCGCCAGCAGCTTCAATCGGGGGAATACAGATACGCAGTATTTT.

The gene calls are TRBV11-1 and TRBJ2-7, with D unresolved. V dropped 5 bases and J dropped 7 bases, with 30 bases sitting between them. The CDR3 contains 18 residues. The V gene's germline CDR1 is SGHAT and CDR2 FQDESV (reference sequence). The CDR3 DNA reads TGTGCCAGCAGCGCACGGTCCCCTCCTAGGCCGCCCTTCGGGGAGCAGTACTTC. Encoded protein: CASSARSPPRPPFGEQYF.

The sample holds one count of this clone. The chain joins TRBV11-3 to TRBJ2-3; TRBD2 matches at 12 bases. Trimming at V came to 4 bases and at J to 2 bases, leaving 7 bases not matched to a gene. CDR3 size: 17 residues. In germline, CDR1 is SGHNT, CDR2 YENEEA. The CDR3 DNA sequence: TGTGCCAGCAGCTCGAGGACTAGCGGGGCCAACACAGATACGCAGTATTTT. It specifies CASSSRTSGANTDTQYF.

This chain uses TRBV29-1 with TRBJ1-1; maybe TRBD1 (6 bases). The V gene lost 7 bases and the J gene lost 7 bases, with 16 bases spanning the gap. The CDR3 extends over 12 amino acids. Germline values: CDR1 SQVTM, CDR2 ANQGSEA. In DNA form, the CDR3 reads TGCAGCGCCTCCCGGGACACCAATGAAGCTTTCTTT. It is translated as CSASRDTNEAFF.

This sequence joins TRBV7-6 and TRBJ1-1; 9 nucleotides agree with TRBD1. V lost 6 bases and J lost 3; bases outside the gene matches: 5. CDR1 is SGHVS, CDR2 FNYEAQ, per germline. There are 14 residues in the CDR3. CDR3 sequence (DNA): TGTGCCAGCAGGGTAGGGGACAGGGACACTGAAGCTTTCTTT. It codes for CASRVGDRDTEAFF.

The V gene is TRBV7-9, the J gene TRBJ2-3; the D gene is possibly TRBD2 (7 bases). Trimming shortened V by 3 bases and J by 2 bases, and 9 bases separated the two germline ends. Germline V gene lookup returns CDR1 SEHNR and CDR2 FQNEAQ (reference sequence). The length of the CDR3 is 14 residues. The CDR3 sequence: CASSFGGATDTQYF. In nucleotides, the CDR3 is TGTGCCAGCAGCTTTGGGGGGGCCACAGATACGCAGTATTTT.

The V call is TRBV6-4, the J call TRBJ2-3; perhaps TRBD2 as D (6 bases). The CDR3 consists of 14 residues. Per germline, CDR1 MRHNA and CDR2 SNTAGT. Here the CDR3 DNA reads TGTGCGTCAAGGCGGGACGAAAGCACAGATACGCAGTATTTT. Protein product: CASRRDESTDTQYF.

This clone was picked up one time. The chain has TRBV10-2 and TRBJ2-2, with 12 bases aligning to TRBD2. V was pared by 5 bases and J by 6 bases, with 7 bases of the junction left unmatched. Germline V lookup: CDR1 WSHSY, CDR2 SAAADI. This CDR3 has 16 amino acids. The CDR3 protein is CASSRALAGGPGELFF. The CDR3 DNA reads as TGCGCCAGCAGTAGGGCCCTAGCGGGAGGGCCCGGGGAGCTGTTTTTT.

The DNA of the CDR3 is TGTGCCAGCAGCCATGGGATAGGGGCACAAGAGACCCAGTACTTC. Residues: CASSHGIGAQETQYF. The genes are TRBV7-9 and TRBJ2-5; tentatively, D is TRBD1 (5 bases). Germline V gene lookup returns CDR1 SEHNR and CDR2 FQNEAQ (reference sequence). The V gene lost 5 bases and the J gene lost 2 bases, with 15 bases spanning the gap. This CDR3 has 15 amino acids. The full variable domain, completed using reference TRBV7-9 and TRBJ2-5, is DTGVSQNPRHKITKRGQNVTFRCDPISEHNRLYWYRQTLGQGPEFLTYFQNEAQLEKSRLLSDRFSAERPKGSFSTLEIQRTEQGDSAMYLCASSHGIGAQETQYFGPGTRLLVL.

Comments on this clone: One end of the junction does not line up with germline, which may come from a read error. The CDR3 reads CASSLSKQGPYHF. CDR3 bases: TGTGCCAGCAGTTTATCCAAACAGGGGCCATATCACTTC. The V call is TRBV28, the J call TRBJ2-7; 7 bases align to TRBD1. The CDR3 loop spans 13 amino acids. Germline assignment: CDR1 MDHEN and CDR2 SYDVKM.

V and J are TRBV4-1 and TRBJ2-3, with 11 bases lining up with TRBD2. The CDR3 consists of 20 residues. The V gene's germline CDR1 is MGHRA and CDR2 YSYEKL. V was clipped by 0 bases and J by 0 bases; unmatched bases: 11. The CDR3 spells CASSQESSGGGPTSTDTQYF. The CDR3 DNA reads TGCGCCAGCAGCCAAGAGAGTAGCGGGGGGGGCCCAACTAGCACAGATACGCAGTATTTT.